The entry that follows covers one T cell receptor beta chain sequence. Uncontrolled infection, other autoimmune disease, pregnancy or lactation led to exclusion. This sample stems from a study of T cells in Graves' hyperthyroidism and ophthalmopathy. RNA transcripts were the template for amplifying TCR beta CDR3 regions. RT-PCR in the first round (using the HTBI primer set) targeted the TCR CDR3. One entry per CDR3 protein results from TCRdb running MiXCR on the multiplex PCR reads. Among fewer than 400,000 distinct CDR3 sequences listed, approximately 25% were seen once. CDR1 and CDR2 from the germline V gene are SNHLY and FYNNEI. Trimming pared 7 bases from V and 7 bases from J, leaving 19 bases between. This CDR3 has 14 residues.

This TCR was recovered from a man over 45 with Graves' hyperthyroidism. The chain uses TRBV2 and TRBJ1-2; D is possibly TRBD1 (6 bases). Sequenced material: blood. The CDR3 reads CASKSYNGGPGYTF. CDR3 DNA sequence: TGTGCCAGCAAAAGTTATAACGGGGGCCCTGGCTACACCTTC.